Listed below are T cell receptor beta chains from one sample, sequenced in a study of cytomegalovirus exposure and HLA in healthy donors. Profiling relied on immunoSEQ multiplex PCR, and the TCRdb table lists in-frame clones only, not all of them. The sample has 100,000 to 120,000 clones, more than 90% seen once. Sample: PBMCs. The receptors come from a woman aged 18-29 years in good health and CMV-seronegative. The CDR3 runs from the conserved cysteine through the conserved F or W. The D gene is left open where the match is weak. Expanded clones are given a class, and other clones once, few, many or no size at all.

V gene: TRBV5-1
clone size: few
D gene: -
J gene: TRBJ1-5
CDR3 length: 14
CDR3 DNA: TGCGCCAGCAGCCCCTGGACTCGCAATCAGCCCCAGCATTTT
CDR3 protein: CASSPWTRNQPQHF

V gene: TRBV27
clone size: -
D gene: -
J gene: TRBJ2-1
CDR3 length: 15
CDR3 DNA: TGTGCCAGCAGCCTACTCAGGTACTCTCCCAATGAGCAGTTCTTC
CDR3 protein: CASSLLRYSPNEQFF

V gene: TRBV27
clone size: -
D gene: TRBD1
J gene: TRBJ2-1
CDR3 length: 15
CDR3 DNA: TGTGCCAGCCGTTGGCAGGGGGCATCCTACAATGAGCAGTTCTTC
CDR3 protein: CASRWQGASYNEQFF

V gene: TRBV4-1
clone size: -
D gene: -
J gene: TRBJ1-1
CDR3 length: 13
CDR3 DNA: TGCGCCAGCAGACGCGGGGCTAGCACTGAAGCTTTCTTT
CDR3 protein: CASRRGASTEAFF

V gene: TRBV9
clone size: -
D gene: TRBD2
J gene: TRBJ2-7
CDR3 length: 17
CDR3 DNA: TGTGCCAGCAGCCCTCCCCGAGCGGGGGGGCCCCCCTACGAGCAGTACTTC
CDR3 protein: CASSPPRAGGPPYEQYF

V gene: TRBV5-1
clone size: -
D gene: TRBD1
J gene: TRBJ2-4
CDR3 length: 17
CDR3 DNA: TGCGCCAGCAGCCCGTTGGGACAGGGGGTAGCCAAAAACATTCAGTACTTC
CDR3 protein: CASSPLGQGVAKNIQYF

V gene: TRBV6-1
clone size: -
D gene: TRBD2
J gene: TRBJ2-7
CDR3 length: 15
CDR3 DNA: TGTGCCAGCAGTGAACTAGCGGGGGGCTCCTACGAGCAGTACTTC
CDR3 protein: CASSELAGGSYEQYF

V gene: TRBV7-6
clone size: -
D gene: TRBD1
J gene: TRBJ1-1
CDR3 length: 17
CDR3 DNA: TGTGCCAGCAGCCCGGTGTCCGGGACAGCAGGCGACACTGAAGCTTTCTTT
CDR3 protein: CASSPVSGTAGDTEAFF

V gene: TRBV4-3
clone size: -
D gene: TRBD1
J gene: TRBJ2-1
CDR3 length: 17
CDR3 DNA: TGCGCCAGCAGCCAAGACCGCGACAGGGGGCTTTACAATGAGCAGTTCTTC
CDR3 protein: CASSQDRDRGLYNEQFF

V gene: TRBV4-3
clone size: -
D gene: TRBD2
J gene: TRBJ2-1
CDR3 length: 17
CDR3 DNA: TGCGCCAGCAGCCAGAGCGGGGGGCATCTCTCCTACAATGAGCAGTTCTTC
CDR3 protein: CASSQSGGHLSYNEQFF

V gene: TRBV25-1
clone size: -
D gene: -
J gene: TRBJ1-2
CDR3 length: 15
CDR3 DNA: TGTGCCAGCAGTGAGTCCCAGGGAGGCAGAAATGGCTACACCTTC
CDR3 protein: CASSESQGGRNGYTF

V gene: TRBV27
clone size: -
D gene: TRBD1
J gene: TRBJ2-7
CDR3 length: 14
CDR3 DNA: TGTGCCAGCAGTAACCGGGACAGGACTCTCGAGCAGTACTTC
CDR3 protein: CASSNRDRTLEQYF

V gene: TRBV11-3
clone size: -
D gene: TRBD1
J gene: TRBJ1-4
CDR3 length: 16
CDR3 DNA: TGTGCCAGCAGCCCCCTGGCCGGGACAGGAAATGAAAAACTGTTTTTT
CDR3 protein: CASSPLAGTGNEKLFF

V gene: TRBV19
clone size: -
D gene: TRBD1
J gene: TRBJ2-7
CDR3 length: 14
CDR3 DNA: TGTGCCAGTAGTGCTACAGGGGGCGAAGGCGAGCAGTACTTC
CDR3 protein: CASSATGGEGEQYF

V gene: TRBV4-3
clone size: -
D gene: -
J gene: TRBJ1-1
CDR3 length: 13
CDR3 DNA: TGCGCCAGCAGCCCCATACCGACAGGTGAAGCTTTCTTT
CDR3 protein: CASSPIPTGEAFF

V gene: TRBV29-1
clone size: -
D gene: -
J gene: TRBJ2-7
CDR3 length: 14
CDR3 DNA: TGCAGCGTCGCCGGGAGAGGGAGAGCCTACGAGCAGTACTTC
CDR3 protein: CSVAGRGRAYEQYF

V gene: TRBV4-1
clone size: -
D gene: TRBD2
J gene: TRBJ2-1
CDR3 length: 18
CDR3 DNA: TGCGCCAGCAGCTCCTCGTCTAGCGGGGGTCTCCGTAGGCATGAGCAGTTCTTC
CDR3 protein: CASSSSSSGGLRRHEQFF

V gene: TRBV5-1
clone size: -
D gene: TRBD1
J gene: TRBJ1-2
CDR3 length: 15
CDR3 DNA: TGCGCCAGCAGCTTGGAGTCAGGGGGATTCTATGGCTACACCTTC
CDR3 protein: CASSLESGGFYGYTF

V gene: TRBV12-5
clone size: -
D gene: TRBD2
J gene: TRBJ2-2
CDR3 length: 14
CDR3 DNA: TGTGCTAGTGGTCACGGACTAGTGACCGGGGAGCTGTTTTTT
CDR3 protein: CASGHGLVTGELFF

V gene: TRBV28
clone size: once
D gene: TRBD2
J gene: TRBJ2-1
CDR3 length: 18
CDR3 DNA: TGTGCCAGCAGTTTATTCTCCCTTAGCGGGGTAGGCTACAATGAGCAGTTCTTC
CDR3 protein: CASSLFSLSGVGYNEQFF

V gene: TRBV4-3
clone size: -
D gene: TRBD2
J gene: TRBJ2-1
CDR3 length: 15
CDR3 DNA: TGCGCCAGCAGCCACGGGACTAGCGGGGGAGATGAGCAGTTCTTC
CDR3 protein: CASSHGTSGGDEQFF

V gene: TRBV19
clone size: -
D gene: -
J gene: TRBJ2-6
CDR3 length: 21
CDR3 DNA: TGTGCCAGTAGTATAGGTGTTTTGTGGACAGTAACATTCTCTGGGGCCAACGTCCTGACTTTC
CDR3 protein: CASSIGVLWTVTFSGANVLTF

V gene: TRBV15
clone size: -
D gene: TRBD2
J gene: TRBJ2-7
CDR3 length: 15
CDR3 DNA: TGTGCCACCAGCAGAGAATTGGGAGGGAGTTACGAGCAGTACTTC
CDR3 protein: CATSRELGGSYEQYF

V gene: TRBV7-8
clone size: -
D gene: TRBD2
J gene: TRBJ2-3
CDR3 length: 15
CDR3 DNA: TGTGCCAGCAGCTTAGGGGAGCGGGGGATAGATACGCAGTATTTT
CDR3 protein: CASSLGERGIDTQYF

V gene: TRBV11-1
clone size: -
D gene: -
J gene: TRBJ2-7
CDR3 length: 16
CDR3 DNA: TGTGCCAGCAGCTTAGCCACGGCGGGGCTTTCGTACGAGCAGTACTTC
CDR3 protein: CASSLATAGLSYEQYF

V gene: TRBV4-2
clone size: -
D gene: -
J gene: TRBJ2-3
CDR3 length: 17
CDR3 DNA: TGTGCCAGCAGCGACGAGGGGGCCATCTCGGGGGCAGATACGCAGTATTTT
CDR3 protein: CASSDEGAISGADTQYF

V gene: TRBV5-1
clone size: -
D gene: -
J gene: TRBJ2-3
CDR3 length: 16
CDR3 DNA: TGCGCCAGCAGCACTCTGACAGGACCCGAAGGGGATACGCAGTATTTT
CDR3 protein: CASSTLTGPEGDTQYF

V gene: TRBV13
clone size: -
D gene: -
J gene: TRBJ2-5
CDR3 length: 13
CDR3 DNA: TGTGCCAGCAGCTTAGCTCTAGCAGAGACCCAGTACTTC
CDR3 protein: CASSLALAETQYF

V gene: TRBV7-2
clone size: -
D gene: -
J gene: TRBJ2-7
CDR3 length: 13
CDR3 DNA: TGTGCCAGCAGCTTAGGGGGCGTCTACGAGCAGTACTTC
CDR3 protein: CASSLGGVYEQYF

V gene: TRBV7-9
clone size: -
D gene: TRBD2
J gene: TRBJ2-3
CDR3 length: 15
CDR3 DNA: TGTGCCAGCACCCGGACTAGCGGGGGCACAGATACGCAGTATTTT
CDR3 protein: CASTRTSGGTDTQYF

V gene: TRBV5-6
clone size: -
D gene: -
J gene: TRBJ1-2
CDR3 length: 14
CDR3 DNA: TGTGCCAGCAGCCAGGGGCCGCCGTCGGATGGCTACACCTTC
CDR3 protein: CASSQGPPSDGYTF

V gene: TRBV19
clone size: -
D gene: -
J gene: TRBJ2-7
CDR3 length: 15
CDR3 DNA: TGTGCCAGTAGTATATATTTTGGCAGTCCCTACGAGCAGTACTTC
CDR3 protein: CASSIYFGSPYEQYF

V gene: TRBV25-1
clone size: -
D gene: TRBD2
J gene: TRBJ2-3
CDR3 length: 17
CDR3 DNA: TGTGCCAGCAGTGAATCCGGGACTAGCGGAGGGGTAGATACGCAGTATTTT
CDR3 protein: CASSESGTSGGVDTQYF

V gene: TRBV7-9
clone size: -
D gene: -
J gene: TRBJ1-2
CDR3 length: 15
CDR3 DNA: TGTGCCAGCAGCCCACAGGGACAATTGACCTATGGCTACACCTTC
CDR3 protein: CASSPQGQLTYGYTF

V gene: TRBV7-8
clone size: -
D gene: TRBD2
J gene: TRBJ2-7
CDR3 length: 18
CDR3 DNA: TGTGCCAGCAGCTTAGTCGCGGTAGCGGGGGCCCTTACCTACGAGCAGTACTTC
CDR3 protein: CASSLVAVAGALTYEQYF

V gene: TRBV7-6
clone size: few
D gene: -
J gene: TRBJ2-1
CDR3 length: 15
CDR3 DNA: TGTGCCAGCAGGGCTGGACAGTCGGTTTACAATGAGCAGTTCTTC
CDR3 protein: CASRAGQSVYNEQFF

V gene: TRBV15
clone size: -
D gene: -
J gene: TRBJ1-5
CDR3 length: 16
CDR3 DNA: TGTGCCACCAGCAGAGAAGGAGGTGGAGGCAATCAGCCCCAGCATTTT
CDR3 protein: CATSREGGGGNQPQHF

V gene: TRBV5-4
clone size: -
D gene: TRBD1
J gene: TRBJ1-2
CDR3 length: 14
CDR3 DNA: TGTGCCAGCAGCGCGGGACAGGGATCAGGCGGCTACACCTTC
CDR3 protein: CASSAGQGSGGYTF

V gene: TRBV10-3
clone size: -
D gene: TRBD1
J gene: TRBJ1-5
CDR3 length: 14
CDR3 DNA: TGTGCCATCAGTGAGTTTGAGGGGGCACAGCCCCAGCATTTT
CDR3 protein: CAISEFEGAQPQHF

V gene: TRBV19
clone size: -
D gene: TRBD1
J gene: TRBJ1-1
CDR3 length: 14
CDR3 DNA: TGTGCCAGTAGTAGGGACAGGGGGCGGACTGAAGCTTTCTTT
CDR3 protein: CASSRDRGRTEAFF

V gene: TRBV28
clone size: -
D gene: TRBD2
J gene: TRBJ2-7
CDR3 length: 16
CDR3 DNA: TGTGCCACGAGGAAACTTGGACTAGCGGACCACTACGAGCAGTACTTC
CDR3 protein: CATRKLGLADHYEQYF

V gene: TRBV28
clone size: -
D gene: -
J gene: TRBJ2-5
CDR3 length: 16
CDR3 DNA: TGTGCCAGCATCCCTACAGCGGCTTTTGGAAAAGAGACCCAGTACTTC
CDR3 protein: CASIPTAAFGKETQYF

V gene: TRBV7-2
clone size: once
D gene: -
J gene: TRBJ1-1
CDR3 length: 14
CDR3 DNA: TGTGCCAGCAGCTTAAACGGCCGGGGCACTGAAGCTTTCTTT
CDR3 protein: CASSLNGRGTEAFF

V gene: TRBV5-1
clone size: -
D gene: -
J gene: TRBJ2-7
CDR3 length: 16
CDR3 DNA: TGCGCCAGCAGCCCAGAGCCTGCTGGGCAATCCTACGAGCAGTACTTC
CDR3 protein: CASSPEPAGQSYEQYF

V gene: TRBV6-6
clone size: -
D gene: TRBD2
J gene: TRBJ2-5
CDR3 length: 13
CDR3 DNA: TGTGCCAGCAGTCGGGGGGAGTTGGAGACCCAGTACTTC
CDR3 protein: CASSRGELETQYF

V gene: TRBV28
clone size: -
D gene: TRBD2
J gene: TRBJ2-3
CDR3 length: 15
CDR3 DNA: TGTGCCAGCAGTCTTAGCGGGGGAGGTACAGATACGCAGTATTTT
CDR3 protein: CASSLSGGGTDTQYF

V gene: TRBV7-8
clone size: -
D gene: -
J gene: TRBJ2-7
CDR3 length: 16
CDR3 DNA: TGTGCCAGCAGCTTACGGGCAGGGAAGGCGATCTACGAGCAGTACTTC
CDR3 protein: CASSLRAGKAIYEQYF

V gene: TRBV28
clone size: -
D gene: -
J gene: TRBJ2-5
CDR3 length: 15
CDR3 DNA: TGTGCCAGCAGCGTACAGGTATCAGGCCAAGAGACCCAGTACTTC
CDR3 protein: CASSVQVSGQETQYF

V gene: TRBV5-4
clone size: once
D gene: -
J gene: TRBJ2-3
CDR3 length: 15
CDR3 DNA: TGTGCCAGCAGCTTCGGACAGTCGGGGACAGATACGCAGTATTTT
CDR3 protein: CASSFGQSGTDTQYF

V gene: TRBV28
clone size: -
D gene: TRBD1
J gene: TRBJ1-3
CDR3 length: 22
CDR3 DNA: TGTGCCAGCAGTTTATTGGGGTTGGGTAGTTTGTCGGGACAGGGGACCGGAAACACCATATATTTT
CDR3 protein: CASSLLGLGSLSGQGTGNTIYF

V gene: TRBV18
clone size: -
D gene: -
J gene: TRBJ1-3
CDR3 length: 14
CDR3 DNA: TGTGCCAGCTCACCAGCAGGGGCTGGAAACACCATATATTTT
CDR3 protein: CASSPAGAGNTIYF

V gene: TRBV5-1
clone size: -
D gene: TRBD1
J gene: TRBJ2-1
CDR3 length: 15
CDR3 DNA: TGCGCCAGCAGCACAACAGGGGACCTCTACAATGAGCAGTTCTTC
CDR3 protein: CASSTTGDLYNEQFF